Below, one T cell receptor (beta chain) is given with its context. Its antigen is not identified. These data are taken from a study of human T cells and chemical hapten exposure. Study as a whole: A patient group, mainly female, showed alopecia areata, totalis or universalis. Variation in per-sample TCR yields came mainly from small pooled library volume differences.

The time point is: patch test 2, 6 weeks after DPC sensitization. Sample treatment: therapeutic diphenylcyclopropenone sensitization with weekly scalp DPC. Total RNA was isolated from whole blood that had not been fractionated. Findings and caveats of the study: TCRs above 1 in 1000 frequency stayed constant with DPC sensitization.

MiXCR was run by TCRdb on the RACE reads, yielding one entry per CDR3 protein. The sample includes roughly 140,000 distinct CDR3 sequences, around 11% seen only once; the top ten take 1.3% to 1.5%. Germline V gives CDR1 SGHKS, CDR2 YYEKEE (reference sequence). Trimming pared 3 bases from V and 6 bases from J, leaving 16 bases between. This CDR3 is 14 amino acids long. This sample comprised whole blood, obtained in connection with sensitization to the hapten diphenylcyclopropenone (DPC). The chain is built from TRBV5-5 and TRBJ2-7; possible D gene TRBD1, 5 bases. The sequence derives from a woman aged 50 to 65 with alopecia areata. Some clones in this sample may be carry-over from other donors' samples. The CDR3, as DNA: TGTGCCAGCAGCTCCGGACACCACCAAGCCGAGCAGTACTTC. Amino acids: CASSSGHHQAEQYF.